A selection of T cell receptor beta chains follows, all from one sample in a study of T cell repertoires in cytomegalovirus infection. Their target antigens are unknown. TCRdb re-called the reads through MiXCR, storing one row per CDR3 protein. The sample carries 550,000 to 850,000 distinct CDR3 sequences, around 32% recorded once. This specimen consisted of cultured PBMCs, obtained from culture after CMV antigen stimulation. The receptor set was obtained from a human donor in good health (CMV status not recorded). Some clones in this sample may be carry-over from other donors' samples. The CDR3 runs from the conserved cysteine through the conserved F or W. A D gene is named only where the DNA matches it firmly. Clone sizes are given selectively: once, few, many, or a class where the clone is expanded.

clone size: -
J gene: TRBJ2-6
D gene: -
V gene: TRBV4-1
CDR3 DNA: TGTGCCAGCAGCCAGCAAAGCGCTCTGGAGGCCAACGTCCTGACTTTC
CDR3 protein: CASSQQSALEANVLTF

clone size: many
J gene: TRBJ2-3
D gene: -
V gene: TRBV7-2
CDR3 DNA: TGTGCCAGCAGCCTACCGGGACTGGGAAACACAGATACGCAGTATTTT
CDR3 protein: CASSLPGLGNTDTQYF

clone size: -
J gene: TRBJ2-7
D gene: TRBD1
V gene: TRBV28
CDR3 DNA: TGTGCCAGCAGGCCGGGACAGAACTACGAGCAGTACTTC
CDR3 protein: CASRPGQNYEQYF

clone size: -
J gene: TRBJ2-1
D gene: TRBD2
V gene: TRBV5-1
CDR3 DNA: TGCGCCAGCAGCTTGGCGTTGAGCGGGAGTGGGGATGAGCAGTTCTTC
CDR3 protein: CASSLALSGSGDEQFF

clone size: -
J gene: TRBJ2-7
D gene: -
V gene: TRBV7-6
CDR3 DNA: TGTGCCAGCAGCTCCTTGTATGGCGGAACATACGAGCAGTACTTC
CDR3 protein: CASSSLYGGTYEQYF

clone size: -
J gene: TRBJ2-4
D gene: TRBD1
V gene: TRBV5-4
CDR3 DNA: TGTGCCTACAGGGGAATACTAGCCAAAAACATTCAGTACTTC
CDR3 protein: CAYRGILAKNIQYF

clone size: -
J gene: TRBJ2-7
D gene: TRBD1
V gene: TRBV6-2/TRBV6-3
CDR3 DNA: TGTGCCAGCAGAGCGACAGGGGGCTGGGAGCAGTACTTC
CDR3 protein: CASRATGGWEQYF

clone size: -
J gene: TRBJ1-1
D gene: -
V gene: TRBV10-3
CDR3 DNA: TGTGCCTGCGGGGCAGCGAACACTGAAGCTTTCTTT
CDR3 protein: CACGAANTEAFF

clone size: -
J gene: TRBJ2-7
D gene: TRBD2
V gene: TRBV6-5
CDR3 DNA: TGTGCCAGCAGGACGGGCGCGGGAGGACTGCGGGAGCAGTACTTC
CDR3 protein: CASRTGAGGLREQYF

clone size: -
J gene: TRBJ2-1
D gene: TRBD2
V gene: TRBV7-2
CDR3 DNA: TGTGCCAGCAGCTTAGTTGGTCTAGCGGGAGTAAGGGATGAGCAGTTCTTC
CDR3 protein: CASSLVGLAGVRDEQFF

clone size: few
J gene: TRBJ2-5
D gene: -
V gene: TRBV4-3
CDR3 DNA: TGCGCCAGCAGCCAAGATCACAGAGGAGAGACCCAGTACTTC
CDR3 protein: CASSQDHRGETQYF

clone size: -
J gene: TRBJ2-7
D gene: -
V gene: TRBV19
CDR3 DNA: TGTGCCACTTTAACACCGAGCTCCTACGAGCAGTACTTC
CDR3 protein: CATLTPSSYEQYF

clone size: few
J gene: TRBJ2-6
D gene: -
V gene: TRBV7-9
CDR3 DNA: TGTGCCAGCAGCTTAGCAATCTCTGGGGCCAACGTCCTGACTTTC
CDR3 protein: CASSLAISGANVLTF

clone size: -
J gene: TRBJ1-6
D gene: -
V gene: TRBV12-3/TRBV12-4
CDR3 DNA: TGTGCCAGCAGTTTGGGGGTGGACGTTTATAATTCACCCCTCCACTTT
CDR3 protein: CASSLGVDVYNSPLHF

clone size: -
J gene: TRBJ2-7
D gene: -
V gene: TRBV7-9
CDR3 DNA: TGTGCCAGCAGCCCTCCGGGCAGGGGCCCCTACGAGCAGTACTTC
CDR3 protein: CASSPPGRGPYEQYF

clone size: many
J gene: TRBJ2-7
D gene: TRBD2
V gene: TRBV7-9
CDR3 DNA: TGTGCCAGCAGCTTACGACTAGCGGGATTATACGAGCAGTACTTC
CDR3 protein: CASSLRLAGLYEQYF

clone size: few
J gene: TRBJ2-3
D gene: -
V gene: TRBV5-1
CDR3 DNA: TGCGCCAGCAGCTTGATGATGATCGAAGATACGCAGTATTTT
CDR3 protein: CASSLMMIEDTQYF

clone size: few
J gene: TRBJ2-1
D gene: -
V gene: TRBV6-1
CDR3 DNA: TGTGCCAGCAGTGGGCTAGGAACCTACAATGAGCAGTTCTTC
CDR3 protein: CASSGLGTYNEQFF

clone size: few
J gene: TRBJ2-5
D gene: TRBD2
V gene: TRBV2
CDR3 DNA: TGTGCCAGTTGGGGGGGACTAGCGGGGGATCAAGAGACCCAGTACTTC
CDR3 protein: CASWGGLAGDQETQYF

clone size: -
J gene: TRBJ1-4
D gene: -
V gene: TRBV6-5
CDR3 DNA: TGTGCCAGCACCAAGAGGGGGGCGGCTAATGAAAAACTGTTTTTT
CDR3 protein: CASTKRGAANEKLFF

clone size: few
J gene: TRBJ2-7
D gene: -
V gene: TRBV7-8
CDR3 DNA: TGTGCCAGCAGCCCAAGGGCCACCGGAAGGGTTTACGAGCAGTACTTC
CDR3 protein: CASSPRATGRVYEQYF

clone size: few
J gene: TRBJ2-3
D gene: TRBD2
V gene: TRBV7-9
CDR3 DNA: TGTGCCAGCGAAGGGCTAGCGGGGAATACGCAGTATTTT
CDR3 protein: CASEGLAGNTQYF

clone size: -
J gene: TRBJ1-3
D gene: -
V gene: TRBV15
CDR3 DNA: TGTGCCACCAGCGACACAGGAAACACCATATATTTT
CDR3 protein: CATSDTGNTIYF

clone size: -
J gene: TRBJ1-4
D gene: TRBD1
V gene: TRBV7-2
CDR3 DNA: TGTGCCAGCAGCATAAACAGGGGGCCGAGTGAAAAACTGTTTTTT
CDR3 protein: CASSINRGPSEKLFF

clone size: -
J gene: TRBJ2-3
D gene: -
V gene: TRBV12-3/TRBV12-4
CDR3 DNA: TGTGCCAGCACCACGATACAGTATACGCAGTATTTT
CDR3 protein: CASTTIQYTQYF

clone size: few
J gene: TRBJ2-1
D gene: TRBD2
V gene: TRBV27
CDR3 DNA: TGTGCCAGCAGCAACCGGGAGGTGCAGTTCTTC
CDR3 protein: CASSNREVQFF

clone size: -
J gene: TRBJ2-7
D gene: TRBD2
V gene: TRBV7-6
CDR3 DNA: TGTGCCAGCAGCTTAGCCGGGACTAGCGACCACGAGCAGTACTTC
CDR3 protein: CASSLAGTSDHEQYF

clone size: many
J gene: TRBJ2-7
D gene: TRBD1
V gene: TRBV7-6
CDR3 DNA: TGTGCCAGCAGCCCGTTGACAGGGACCGCACCCTACGAGCAGTACTTC
CDR3 protein: CASSPLTGTAPYEQYF

clone size: -
J gene: TRBJ2-1
D gene: TRBD2
V gene: TRBV7-8
CDR3 DNA: TGTGCCAGCAGCTTCTGGCGGGAGGGTACCAATGAGCAGTTCTTC
CDR3 protein: CASSFWREGTNEQFF

clone size: many
J gene: TRBJ2-5
D gene: TRBD2
V gene: TRBV7-6
CDR3 DNA: TGTGCCAGCAGCTTAGCGAAGGGAGGGCGATTTGAACAGTACTTC
CDR3 protein: CASSLAKGGRFEQYF

clone size: -
J gene: TRBJ1-2
D gene: -
V gene: TRBV20-1
CDR3 DNA: TGCAGTGCTAGACAGGGAGGCTATGGCTACACCTTC
CDR3 protein: CSARQGGYGYTF

clone size: -
J gene: TRBJ2-3
D gene: TRBD2
V gene: TRBV2
CDR3 DNA: TGTGCCAGCAGTGAGCTAGCGGGGGGGGATACGCAGTATTTT
CDR3 protein: CASSELAGGDTQYF

clone size: few
J gene: TRBJ1-6
D gene: -
V gene: TRBV7-9
CDR3 DNA: TGTGCCAGCACTACTAGGGGGGGTCGCAATTCACCCCTCCACTTT
CDR3 protein: CASTTRGGRNSPLHF

clone size: few
J gene: TRBJ1-5
D gene: -
V gene: TRBV7-2
CDR3 DNA: TGTGCCAGCAGCCGGGCCCCCCTATCCTATAGCAATCAGCCCCAGCATTTT
CDR3 protein: CASSRAPLSYSNQPQHF

clone size: few
J gene: TRBJ1-2
D gene: -
V gene: TRBV7-2
CDR3 DNA: TGTGCCAGCAGCTTAGGGACAGTTGTCTACACCTTC
CDR3 protein: CASSLGTVVYTF

clone size: few
J gene: TRBJ2-7
D gene: -
V gene: TRBV15
CDR3 DNA: TGTGCCACCAGCACAAGGGACAAAGACTACGAGCAGTACTTC
CDR3 protein: CATSTRDKDYEQYF

clone size: -
J gene: TRBJ1-2
D gene: TRBD1
V gene: TRBV6-5
CDR3 DNA: TGTGCCACCCACAGGGGATCGCTCTATGGCTACACCTTC
CDR3 protein: CATHRGSLYGYTF

clone size: -
J gene: TRBJ1-2
D gene: -
V gene: TRBV5-1
CDR3 DNA: TGCGCCAGCAGCCTAGGGGACGGGGAAGATGGCTACACCTTC
CDR3 protein: CASSLGDGEDGYTF